The present T cell receptor beta chain was sequenced within a study of blood T cell repertoires in COVID-19. Study information: The origin of the acute and convalescent COVID-19 samples was the United States, Italy and Spain. Nucleic acid was either cDNA or gDNA, and it came from T cells, B-cell-depleted T cells, or PBMCs.

Authors' processing steps: Estimates of nucleated cell counts were drawn from the amplification of reference gene primers. Sequencing used immunoSEQ multiplex PCR; TCRdb keeps in-frame clones, though not all of them. V and J calls and clone size are given by that table; D and trimming were obtained from the DNA. In the table there are 200,000 to 300,000 clones, roughly 86% of which are singletons. The V gene's germline CDR1 is SEHNR and CDR2 FQNEAQ (reference sequence). The V end lost 1 base, the J end lost 3 bases, and 18 bases lay between the germline ends. This CDR3 comprises 17 residues. The TCR was taken from a man in his forties or fifties with acute or convalescent COVID-19. The chain has TRBV7-9 and TRBJ1-2; maybe TRBD1 (5 bases). The sample consisted of peripheral blood. In nucleotides, the CDR3 is TGTGCCAGCAGCTTAGGAGGCGGAGGGGATAAGGACTATGGCTACACCTTC. Translation: CASSLGGGGDKDYGYTF.